One and the same sample provided the 28 T cell receptor beta chains below, sequenced in a study of shared clonotypes between healthy human individuals. Data came from immunoSEQ multiplex PCR; TCRdb stores just in-frame clones and leaves some out. This table has about 1.9 million clones, around 93% appearing once. Positive CCR7 selection of CD45RO-negative cells yielded the naive CD8 cells, and terminally differentiated effector memory CD45RA+ cells were excluded. The sequencing sample was made of naive CD8+ T cells from PBMCs. These receptors were collected from a man aged 18-30 years in good health. Some clones in this sample may be carry-over from other donors' samples.

The chain combines TRBV27 with TRBJ2-3; 12 bases fit TRBD2. With 0 bases clipped from V and 5 bases from J, the junction kept 6 bases outside the gene matches. CDR3 length: 17 residues. The V gene's germline CDR1 is MNHEY and CDR2 SMNVEV (reference sequence). The CDR3 sequence: CASSLSLAGGPEDTQYF. The CDR3, as DNA: TGTGCCAGCAGTTTATCCCTAGCGGGAGGGCCCGAAGATACGCAGTATTTT.

This clone has more than one count but fewer than ten. V and J are TRBV4-1 and TRBJ1-1, with D uncertain. Germline values: CDR1 MGHRA, CDR2 YSYEKL. Between the trimmed V and J ends, which lost 4 bases and 7 bases, there was a span of 10 bases. The CDR3 runs 12 residues. CDR3 residues: CASSPGLGEAFF. CDR3 nucleotides: TGCGCCAGCAGCCCCGGACTGGGTGAAGCTTTCTTT.

The chain carries TRBV27 and TRBJ2-1; D possibly uses TRBD1 or TRBD2 (5 bases each). The CDR3 has 13 amino acids. Per germline, CDR1 MNHEY and CDR2 SMNVEV (reference sequence). The ends were cut back, 11 bases at V and 4 bases at J, with 15 bases in the middle. This chain's CDR3 is CASRDDIYNEQFF. In nucleotides, the CDR3 is TGTGCCTCCCGGGACGATATATACAATGAGCAGTTCTTC.

This clone appeared a single time. The rearrangement links TRBV14 to TRBJ2-5; TRBD1 aligns across 7 bases. V gave up 0 bases and J gave up 2 bases; unmatched junction bases: 12. CDR1 SGHDN and CDR2 FVKESK come from the germline V gene. The CDR3 totals 18 residues. Written as DNA, the CDR3 is TGTGCCAGCAGCCAAGAGTTCAGGGGGTCAGAATATCAAGAGACCCAGTACTTC. Protein: CASSQEFRGSEYQETQYF.

V gene TRBV28 combines with J gene TRBJ2-1; D gene unclear. The germline V gene encodes CDR1 MDHEN and CDR2 SYDVKM. CDR3 length equals 13 residues. Trimming took off 4 bases at V and 5 bases at J, with 9 bases between the two ends. CDR3 bases: TGTGCCAGCAGTTCGGGCAGCAACAATGAGCAGTTCTTC. This codes for CASSSGSNNEQFF. The full variable domain, rest sourced from reference TRBV28 and TRBJ2-1, is DVKVTQSSRYLVKRTGEKVFLECVQDMDHENMFWYRQDPGLGLRLIYFSYDVKMKEKGDIPEGYSVSREKKERFSLILESASTNQTSMYLCASSSGSNNEQFFGPGTRLTVL.

The chain has TRBV7-2 and TRBJ1-5; D remains ambiguous. Per germline, CDR1 SGHTA and CDR2 FQGNSA. This CDR3 has 13 residues. V lost 2 bases to trimming and J lost 7 bases, with 9 bases between them. This CDR3 reads CASSLRVKQPQHF. CDR3 nucleotide sequence: TGTGCCAGCAGCTTAAGGGTTAAGCAGCCCCAGCATTTT.

The rearrangement links TRBV19 to TRBJ2-2, with a weak D call TRBD1 (5 bases). CDR1 and CDR2 from the germline V gene are LNHDA and SQIVND (reference sequence). The CDR3 totals 14 residues. Between the trimmed V and J ends, which lost 7 bases and 8 bases, there was a span of 17 bases. The CDR3 nucleotides read TGTGCCAGTAATTATGCAGGGTCCTGGGGGGAGCTGTTTTTT. This sequence encodes CASNYAGSWGELFF.

The chain recombines TRBV5-1 with TRBJ2-1; no definite D call. Germline CDR1 is SGHRS and CDR2 is YFSETQ. The V end was cut by 1 base, the J end by 5 bases, with 7 bases between. The CDR3 consists of 13 residues. The CDR3, as DNA: TGCGCCAGCAGCTTGTGGGTAGACAATGAGCAGTTCTTC. Translated: CASSLWVDNEQFF.

In this sample, this clone turned up once. The chain uses TRBV7-7 and TRBJ2-7, with D possibly matching TRBD2 (6 bases). The CDR3 loop spans 14 amino acids. The germline gives CDR1 SSHAT, CDR2 FNYEAQ (reference sequence). The germline V and J ends were trimmed by 2 bases and 6 bases, with 14 bases remaining between them. CDR3 DNA: TGTGCCAGCAGCTTATATCAGGGAGGCCTCGAGCAGTACTTC. Translated, it gives CASSLYQGGLEQYF.

The chain is built from TRBV7-9 and TRBJ1-1; unclear D gene. CDR1 and CDR2 from the germline V gene are SEHNR and FQNEAQ (reference sequence). The CDR3 length is 16 residues. The V gene lost 5 bases and the J gene lost 4 bases, with 20 bases spanning the gap. The CDR3 region has the DNA TGTGCCAGCAGCCCACTGAAAGCAGTGAAGAGCACTGAAGCTTTCTTT. Translating gives CASSPLKAVKSTEAFF.

This rearrangement joins TRBV20-1 to TRBJ2-7; D remains ambiguous. This CDR3 comprises 10 residues. CDR1 is DFQATT, CDR2 SNEGSKA, per germline (reference sequence). V shed 5 bases and J shed 5 bases, with 7 bases lying between them. The CDR3 DNA sequence: TGCAGTGCTGCTGACAACGAGCAGTACTTC. Its protein is CSAADNEQYF.

The rearrangement joins TRBV28 to TRBJ1-1, with TRBD1 as a possible D gene (5 bases). The CDR3 sequence is 12 residues long. Germline V gene sequence: CDR1 MDHEN, CDR2 SYDVKM. Trimming left V 7 bases short and J 1 base short, with 7 bases between. The CDR3: CASMGGNTEAFF. Here the CDR3 DNA reads TGTGCCAGCATGGGGGGGAACACTGAAGCTTTCTTT.

This chain uses TRBV7-3 with TRBJ2-3, with TRBD2 matching 12 bases. Germline V gives CDR1 SGHTA, CDR2 FQGTGA. The CDR3 is made up of 18 amino acids. With V trimmed by 1 base and J by 3 bases, 8 bases remained unmatched. This CDR3 is CASSLRSSGRARTDTQYF. DNA of the CDR3: TGTGCCAGCAGCTTAAGGTCTAGCGGGAGGGCGCGGACAGATACGCAGTATTTT.

The J gene is TRBJ2-7, the V gene TRBV7-8; the match to TRBD2 covers 13 bases. The CDR3 contains 15 residues. The germline CDR1 and CDR2 sequences are SGHVS and FQNEAQ. J gave up 4 bases and V 5 bases, and 5 bases lay outside the gene matches. The CDR3 sequence: CASSHGLAGEYEQYF. DNA for the CDR3: TGTGCCAGCAGCCATGGACTAGCGGGAGAATACGAGCAGTACTTC.

The gene calls are TRBV5-1 and TRBJ1-2; 9 bases agree with TRBD1. V was clipped by 4 bases and J by 3 bases; unmatched bases: 7. This CDR3 has 15 amino acids. Germline V gives CDR1 SGHRS, CDR2 YFSETQ. The CDR3 DNA reads TGCGCCAGCAGCATGAGGGACAGGGTTGACTATGGCTACACCTTC. Protein sequence: CASSMRDRVDYGYTF.

The rearrangement links TRBV19 to TRBJ2-5; 8 nucleotides line up with TRBD1. CDR3 size: 15 residues. The trim removed 5 bases at V and 1 base at J, leaving 6 bases unmatched. In germline, CDR1 is LNHDA, CDR2 SQIVND (reference sequence). The CDR3 spells CASSGHDRGQETQYF. The CDR3 coding sequence is TGTGCCAGTAGTGGCCATGACAGGGGCCAAGAGACCCAGTACTTC.

This clone was recorded once. This chain joins TRBV6-5 and TRBJ2-2, with 8 bases that match TRBD2. Unmatched junction bases numbered 6, after V lost 2 bases and J lost 4 bases. Germline V gene data show CDR1 as MNHEY and CDR2 as SVGAGI. The CDR3 sequence is 16 residues long. The DNA of the CDR3 is TGTGCCAGCAGTTACGAAGCGGGAGAAGGCACCGGGGAGCTGTTTTTT. Translating it yields CASSYEAGEGTGELFF.

The V call is TRBV5-6, the J call TRBJ2-3; 10 bases agree with TRBD1. The V gene's germline CDR1 is SGHDT and CDR2 YYEEEE. The CDR3 loop spans 14 amino acids. Germline trimming cut 4 bases from V and 6 bases from J; bases unmatched to any gene: 5. This CDR3 reads CASSPGTGVDTQYF. The CDR3 nucleotides are TGTGCCAGCAGCCCCGGGACAGGGGTCGATACGCAGTATTTT.

This clone came up a few times. The V and J genes are TRBV29-1 and TRBJ1-1; weak D call: TRBD1 (5 bases). The V end was cut by 8 bases, the J end by 9 bases, with 16 bases between. CDR3 length equals 11 residues. Germline V lookup: CDR1 SQVTM, CDR2 ANQGSEA. The CDR3 protein is CSHRGEGQAFF. The CDR3 DNA sequence: TGCAGCCATCGTGGGGAGGGACAAGCTTTCTTT.

V is TRBV5-1 and J is TRBJ2-7, with D possibly being TRBD1 (6 bases). The CDR3 has 15 residues. V lost 4 bases and J lost 5, with 19 bases in between. Germline V gene data show CDR1 as SGHRS and CDR2 as YFSETQ. This CDR3 reads CASSLTTGSFNEQYF. CDR3 nucleotide sequence: TGCGCCAGCAGCCTTACCACAGGGAGTTTCAACGAGCAGTACTTC.

In its sample, this clone was seen once. The chain has TRBV27 and TRBJ1-1, with D unclear. The CDR3 has 14 residues. The V end lost 3 bases, the J end lost 1 base, and 9 bases lay between the germline ends. CDR1 and CDR2 from the germline V gene are MNHEY and SMNVEV (reference sequence). Written as DNA, the CDR3 is TGTGCCAGCAGTTTCCGATGGGGGAACACTGAAGCTTTCTTT. This translates into CASSFRWGNTEAFF.

Of note for this clone: In the same sample, other DNA sequences code for this CDR3. V and J are TRBV6-5 and TRBJ1-2; the D gene is possibly TRBD1 (6 bases). This CDR3 comprises 14 residues. The V and J ends lost 0 bases and 3 bases respectively, with 8 bases between them. Germline V gives CDR1 MNHEY, CDR2 SVGAGI. The CDR3 DNA sequence: TGTGCCAGCAGTTACTCCCCAGGGGACTATGGCTACACCTTC. Translating gives CASSYSPGDYGYTF.

The rearrangement links TRBV9 to TRBJ1-2; D not certain. This CDR3 is 13 amino acids long. Germline V gives CDR1 SGDLS, CDR2 YYNGEE. V was pared by 6 bases and J by 7 bases, with 16 bases between. The DNA for the CDR3 is TGTGCCAGCACGGAAAACCATAGTGGTGGCTACACCTTC. Its translation is CASTENHSGGYTF.

This chain connects TRBV19 to TRBJ2-1, with 13 bases lining up with TRBD2. CDR3 length: 17 amino acids. Trimming took 3 bases from V and 4 from J; bases not matched to a gene: 6. CDR1 is LNHDA, CDR2 SQIVND, per germline (reference sequence). CDR3 region: CASSIKLAGGPYNEQFF. Written as DNA, the CDR3 is TGTGCCAGTAGTATCAAACTAGCGGGAGGGCCGTACAATGAGCAGTTCTTC.

The chain uses TRBV27 and TRBJ2-7; 9 nucleotides agree with TRBD1. CDR3 size: 15 residues. Per the germline V gene, CDR1 is MNHEY and CDR2 is SMNVEV (reference sequence). Unmatched junction bases numbered 5, after V lost 5 bases and J lost 0 bases. The CDR3 is CASSGDRGGSYEQYF. In DNA form, the CDR3 reads TGTGCCAGCAGTGGCGACAGGGGGGGCTCCTACGAGCAGTACTTC.

The chain has TRBV28 and TRBJ2-2, with TRBD1 identical over 9 bases. The CDR3 has 16 residues. The germline gives CDR1 MDHEN, CDR2 SYDVKM. Trimming cost V 10 bases and J 4 bases; bases outside gene matches: 13. CDR3 amino acids: CATRPGTGLSTGELFF. The CDR3 DNA sequence: TGTGCCACGCGGCCGGGGACAGGGTTGAGCACCGGGGAGCTGTTTTTT.

This clone was found a few times. The rearrangement uses TRBV28 and TRBJ1-5; no firm D call. V was trimmed by 10 bases and J by 2 bases, leaving 15 bases between them. The germline V gene has CDR1 MDHEN and CDR2 SYDVKM. This CDR3 is built from 14 residues. CDR3 DNA: TGTGCCACCCTAGAGGTGGGCGGCAATCAGCCCCAGCATTTT. This codes for CATLEVGGNQPQHF.

This rearrangement joins TRBV6-1 to TRBJ2-7, with 12 bases identical to TRBD2. Per germline, CDR1 MNHNS and CDR2 SASEGT. This CDR3 has 15 residues. Trimming took 3 bases from V and 6 from J; bases not matched to a gene: 6. The chain's CDR3 is CASSDFGTSGPEQYF. The CDR3 nucleotides read TGTGCCAGCAGTGACTTTGGGACTAGCGGGCCCGAGCAGTACTTC.